This is a list of T cell receptor beta chains from one sample in a study of cytomegalovirus exposure and HLA in healthy donors. The protocol was immunoSEQ multiplex PCR, while the TCRdb copy is restricted to in-frame clones and leaves out a portion. The sample includes roughly 190,000 clones, approximately 12% of them seen just once. What was sequenced was PBMCs. Receptors originate from a man in his fifties in good health and CMV-seropositive. The CDR3 runs from the conserved cysteine through the conserved F or W. The D gene is left open where the match is weak. A clone size is listed for some rows: how often the clone was seen (once, few, many), or a class if it is expanded.

CDR3 length: 16
J gene: TRBJ1-2
clone size: few
D gene: TRBD1
V gene: TRBV4-2
CDR3 DNA: TGTGCCAGCAGCCAAGGCAGCGACAGGGGGAATGGTGGCTACACCTTC
CDR3 protein: CASSQGSDRGNGGYTF

CDR3 length: 14
J gene: TRBJ2-5
clone size: -
D gene: -
V gene: TRBV5-6
CDR3 DNA: TGTGCCAGCAGCTTGGTAGCAGATGAAGAGACCCAGTACTTC
CDR3 protein: CASSLVADEETQYF

CDR3 length: 14
J gene: TRBJ1-1
clone size: -
D gene: -
V gene: TRBV5-1
CDR3 DNA: TGTGCCAGCAGCTTGGGCCCACAAGACACTGAAGCTTTCTTT
CDR3 protein: CASSLGPQDTEAFF

CDR3 length: 14
J gene: TRBJ2-7
clone size: few
D gene: TRBD1
V gene: TRBV9
CDR3 DNA: TGTGCCAGCAGCGTACAGGGGGTCGACTACGAGCAGTACTTC
CDR3 protein: CASSVQGVDYEQYF

CDR3 length: 15
J gene: TRBJ1-3
clone size: -
D gene: -
V gene: TRBV5-4
CDR3 DNA: TGTGCCAGCAGGCGGGACCCTGTCCCTGGAAACACCATATATTTT
CDR3 protein: CASRRDPVPGNTIYF

CDR3 length: 17
J gene: TRBJ1-4
clone size: -
D gene: TRBD1
V gene: TRBV7-2
CDR3 DNA: TGTGCCAGCAGCTTAGTGGGGACAGGAGCAACTAATGAAAAACTGTTTTTT
CDR3 protein: CASSLVGTGATNEKLFF

CDR3 length: 13
J gene: TRBJ2-5
clone size: few
D gene: -
V gene: TRBV5-1
CDR3 DNA: TGCGCCAGCAGCAAGCGTCCTGGGGAGACCCAGTACTTC
CDR3 protein: CASSKRPGETQYF

CDR3 length: 16
J gene: TRBJ1-5
clone size: few
D gene: -
V gene: TRBV7-2
CDR3 DNA: TGTGCCAGCAGCTTAGGTCGGGATAGTAGCAATCAGCCCCAGCATTTT
CDR3 protein: CASSLGRDSSNQPQHF

CDR3 length: 16
J gene: TRBJ1-4
clone size: few
D gene: TRBD1
V gene: TRBV19
CDR3 DNA: TGTGCCAGTAGCTTTTTCCGGGACAGGGCGAATGAAAAACTGTTTTTT
CDR3 protein: CASSFFRDRANEKLFF

CDR3 length: 11
J gene: TRBJ1-2
clone size: few
D gene: TRBD1
V gene: TRBV6-5
CDR3 DNA: TGTGCCAGCAGAACAGGGGTTGGCTACACCTTC
CDR3 protein: CASRTGVGYTF

CDR3 length: 14
J gene: TRBJ1-1
clone size: -
D gene: -
V gene: TRBV27
CDR3 DNA: TGTGCCAGCAGTTCCTACAGGGCGAGTAGTGAAGCTTTCTTT
CDR3 protein: CASSSYRASSEAFF

CDR3 length: 11
J gene: TRBJ1-2
clone size: -
D gene: -
V gene: TRBV7-9
CDR3 DNA: TGTGCCAGCAGCACGACAATTGGCTACACCTTC
CDR3 protein: CASSTTIGYTF

CDR3 length: 15
J gene: TRBJ2-7
clone size: few
D gene: -
V gene: TRBV27
CDR3 DNA: TGTGCCAGCAGACCTAACTATCAAAGTCAGGGCGAGCAGTACTTC
CDR3 protein: CASRPNYQSQGEQYF

CDR3 length: 16
J gene: TRBJ2-1
clone size: -
D gene: TRBD1
V gene: TRBV7-9
CDR3 DNA: TGTGCCAGCAGCTGGACAGGGGTCCATCCCTACAATGAGCAGTTCTTC
CDR3 protein: CASSWTGVHPYNEQFF

CDR3 length: 15
J gene: TRBJ1-4
clone size: -
D gene: -
V gene: TRBV9
CDR3 DNA: TGTGCCAGCAGCGTTCGTGGGGGCGTTAACGAAAAACTGTTTTTT
CDR3 protein: CASSVRGGVNEKLFF

CDR3 length: 13
J gene: TRBJ2-5
clone size: -
D gene: -
V gene: TRBV19
CDR3 DNA: TGTGCCAGTAGATCCCGGGGCCAAGAGACCCAGTACTTC
CDR3 protein: CASRSRGQETQYF

CDR3 length: 12
J gene: TRBJ2-7
clone size: -
D gene: -
V gene: TRBV18
CDR3 DNA: TGTGCCAGCTCACCAGAGGAGACAGTTCAGTACTTC
CDR3 protein: CASSPEETVQYF

CDR3 length: 15
J gene: TRBJ2-7
clone size: few
D gene: TRBD1
V gene: TRBV25-1
CDR3 DNA: TGTGCCAGCAGGGCTTCGACAGGGCCCTCCTACGAGCAGTACTTC
CDR3 protein: CASRASTGPSYEQYF

CDR3 length: 16
J gene: TRBJ2-3
clone size: few
D gene: -
V gene: TRBV28
CDR3 DNA: TGTGCCAGCAGTCCGCGCCAGGGGACCTATACAGATACGCAGTATTTT
CDR3 protein: CASSPRQGTYTDTQYF

CDR3 length: 13
J gene: TRBJ2-3
clone size: few
D gene: -
V gene: TRBV11-3
CDR3 DNA: TGTGCCAGCAGCGCCCGACAGACAGATACGCAGTATTTT
CDR3 protein: CASSARQTDTQYF

CDR3 length: 13
J gene: TRBJ2-1
clone size: few
D gene: -
V gene: TRBV4-2
CDR3 DNA: TGTGCCAGCAGCCAATCTGGCGGCAATGAGCAGTTCTTC
CDR3 protein: CASSQSGGNEQFF

CDR3 length: 15
J gene: TRBJ2-1
clone size: few
D gene: TRBD2
V gene: TRBV6-1
CDR3 DNA: TGTGCCAGCAGTATAAGGACTAGCGGGGCAGATGAGCAGTTCTTC
CDR3 protein: CASSIRTSGADEQFF

CDR3 length: 14
J gene: TRBJ1-6
clone size: -
D gene: -
V gene: TRBV14
CDR3 DNA: TGTGCCAGCAGTCGAAGCGTTCTGGATTCACCCCTCCACTTT
CDR3 protein: CASSRSVLDSPLHF

CDR3 length: 15
J gene: TRBJ2-1
clone size: -
D gene: TRBD1
V gene: TRBV5-1
CDR3 DNA: TGCGCCAGCAGCACCGGGGACAGGGGAGGCAATGAGCAGTTCTTC
CDR3 protein: CASSTGDRGGNEQFF

CDR3 length: 13
J gene: TRBJ2-1
clone size: -
D gene: TRBD1
V gene: TRBV7-8
CDR3 DNA: TGTGCCAGCAGCTCAGGGGGATCGGGTGAGCAGTTCTTC
CDR3 protein: CASSSGGSGEQFF

CDR3 length: 15
J gene: TRBJ1-2
clone size: few
D gene: TRBD1
V gene: TRBV11-2
CDR3 DNA: TGTGCCAGCAGCTTGGGATCCGGGACAGGGGCTGGCTACACCTTC
CDR3 protein: CASSLGSGTGAGYTF

CDR3 length: 14
J gene: TRBJ2-4
clone size: -
D gene: TRBD1
V gene: TRBV13
CDR3 DNA: TGTGCCAGCAGCGTGGGACAGGGGGCAGACATTCAGTACTTC
CDR3 protein: CASSVGQGADIQYF

CDR3 length: 14
J gene: TRBJ2-5
clone size: few
D gene: TRBD1
V gene: TRBV6-1
CDR3 DNA: TGTGCCAGCAGTGCACAGGGGTACCAAGAGACCCAGTACTTC
CDR3 protein: CASSAQGYQETQYF

CDR3 length: 11
J gene: TRBJ1-1
clone size: few
D gene: -
V gene: TRBV2
CDR3 DNA: TGTGCCAGGGAGGTGAACACTGAAGCTTTCTTT
CDR3 protein: CAREVNTEAFF

CDR3 length: 15
J gene: TRBJ1-4
clone size: few
D gene: TRBD1
V gene: TRBV6-5
CDR3 DNA: TGTGCCAGCCGACATCAGGGGGCGCATAGTGAAAAACTGTTTTTT
CDR3 protein: CASRHQGAHSEKLFF

CDR3 length: 16
J gene: TRBJ2-7
clone size: -
D gene: TRBD1
V gene: TRBV23-1
CDR3 DNA: TGCGCCAGCAGCCTTGAGGGGGGACAGGGGACATGTGAGCAGTACTTC
CDR3 protein: CASSLEGGQGTCEQYF

CDR3 length: 13
J gene: TRBJ1-2
clone size: -
D gene: -
V gene: TRBV19
CDR3 DNA: TGTGCCAGTAGTATCAGGGATCGGGCTGGCTACACCTTC
CDR3 protein: CASSIRDRAGYTF

CDR3 length: 13
J gene: TRBJ1-5
clone size: -
D gene: -
V gene: TRBV30
CDR3 DNA: TGTGCCTGCGTTTGGGGGGTCAATCAGCCCCAGCATTTT
CDR3 protein: CACVWGVNQPQHF

CDR3 length: 18
J gene: TRBJ1-1
clone size: few
D gene: TRBD1
V gene: TRBV11-3
CDR3 DNA: TGTGCCAGCAGCTTAGATCGGTGGCAGGGGGCAAAAAGTCCTGAAGCTTTCTTT
CDR3 protein: CASSLDRWQGAKSPEAFF

CDR3 length: 17
J gene: TRBJ2-4
clone size: few
D gene: TRBD2
V gene: TRBV11-2
CDR3 DNA: TGTGCCAGCGAGGGACTAGCGGGGGTGGGGGCCAAAAACATTCAGTACTTC
CDR3 protein: CASEGLAGVGAKNIQYF

CDR3 length: 14
J gene: TRBJ2-1
clone size: -
D gene: -
V gene: TRBV10-3
CDR3 DNA: TGTGCCATCAGTGCCGTAGAGCCGTGGAATGAGCAGTTCTTC
CDR3 protein: CAISAVEPWNEQFF

CDR3 length: 14
J gene: TRBJ1-5
clone size: -
D gene: -
V gene: TRBV28
CDR3 DNA: TGTGCCAGCAGCGGGGGGAGTGTCAATCAGCCCCAGCATTTT
CDR3 protein: CASSGGSVNQPQHF

CDR3 length: 16
J gene: TRBJ2-5
clone size: -
D gene: -
V gene: TRBV5-6
CDR3 DNA: TGTGCCAGCAGCCAGAGATGGGGGGGGGCCCAAGAGACCCAGTACTTC
CDR3 protein: CASSQRWGGAQETQYF

CDR3 length: 11
J gene: TRBJ1-1
clone size: -
D gene: TRBD1
V gene: TRBV20-1
CDR3 DNA: TGCAGTGCCGTTACAGGGGATGAAGCTTTCTTT
CDR3 protein: CSAVTGDEAFF

CDR3 length: 15
J gene: TRBJ2-7
clone size: -
D gene: TRBD1
V gene: TRBV11-2
CDR3 DNA: TGTGCCAGCAGCTTAGTTTCAGGGGGCTCCTACGAGCAGTACTTC
CDR3 protein: CASSLVSGGSYEQYF